The rows below give T cell receptor beta chains drawn from one sample of a study of Graves' ophthalmopathy and Graves' hyperthyroidism. Each CDR3 protein is one row after TCRdb ran MiXCR on the multiplex PCR reads. The table has 350,000 to 450,000 distinct CDR3 sequences, about a sixth seen once. The sequencing input was peripheral blood. The receptor source for this set is a woman aged 18-29 years with Graves' ophthalmopathy. CDR3s include the opening cysteine and the closing phenylalanine or tryptophan. The D gene is left open where the match is weak. Only part of the rows carry a size: once, few, many, or a class if the clone is expanded.

length,V,size,D,J,CDR3,DNA
15,TRBV28,NA,TRBD2,TRBJ2-7,CASSFVGGRGYEQYF,TGTGCCAGCAGTTTTGTGGGCGGGAGAGGCTACGAGCAGTACTTC
13,TRBV20-1,many,TRBD2,TRBJ2-7,CSARLAGGREQYF,TGCAGTGCCAGACTAGCGGGAGGCCGGGAGCAGTACTTC
15,TRBV11-2,NA,NA,TRBJ1-1,CASSLDHTENTEAFF,TGTGCCAGCAGCTTAGATCATACAGAGAACACTGAAGCTTTCTTT
17,TRBV6-2/TRBV6-3,once,NA,TRBJ2-7,CASRKRIGGAISYEQYF,TGTGCCAGCAGGAAACGGATTGGGGGGGCTATTTCCTACGAGCAGTACTTC
13,TRBV2,many,NA,TRBJ2-5,CASRWDEETTQYF,TGTGCCAGCAGGTGGGACGAAGAAACGACCCAGTACTTC
15,TRBV7-2,many,NA,TRBJ2-5,CASSLVGTPQETQYF,TGTGCCAGCAGCTTAGTCGGAACCCCTCAAGAGACCCAGTACTTC
17,TRBV7-2,many,TRBD1,TRBJ1-6,CASSAPPGTGDNSPLHF,TGTGCCAGCAGCGCCCCCCCCGGGACAGGGGATAATTCACCCCTCCACTTT
15,TRBV6-2/TRBV6-3,many,NA,TRBJ2-7,CASSYGPPESYEQYF,TGTGCCAGCAGTTATGGACCCCCAGAGTCCTACGAGCAGTACTTC
15,TRBV6-1,few,TRBD2,TRBJ2-7,CASSPKAGAPHEQYF,TGTGCCAGCAGTCCAAAAGCGGGAGCGCCCCACGAGCAGTACTTC
16,TRBV27,many,NA,TRBJ1-2,CASSFLRGAANYGYTF,TGTGCCAGCAGTTTCCTTCGCGGGGCAGCTAACTATGGCTACACCTTC
16,TRBV11-1,many,TRBD1,TRBJ1-2,CASSSTTQGASGGYTF,TGTGCCAGCAGCTCGACGACCCAGGGGGCTTCGGGTGGCTACACCTTC
14,TRBV7-2,many,TRBD1,TRBJ1-1,CASSLATGVGEAFF,TGTGCCAGCAGCTTAGCAACAGGGGTGGGTGAAGCTTTCTTT
16,TRBV6-5,NA,TRBD1,TRBJ2-7,CASSYEGTGDTYEQYF,TGTGCCAGCAGTTACGAGGGGACAGGGGATACCTACGAGCAGTACTTC
15,TRBV10-3,many,NA,TRBJ1-2,CAISESIDTWGGYTF,TGTGCCATCAGTGAGTCGATCGACACCTGGGGTGGCTACACCTTC
14,TRBV28,many,TRBD1,TRBJ2-7,CASSGRDRAYEQYF,TGTGCCAGCAGTGGCCGGGACAGGGCCTACGAGCAGTACTTC
14,TRBV12-3/TRBV12-4,many,NA,TRBJ1-2,CASSSEQGLSGYTF,TGTGCCAGCAGTTCGGAACAGGGTTTGAGCGGCTACACCTTC
13,TRBV5-5,many,NA,TRBJ2-5,CASSFRGWETQYF,TGTGCCAGCAGCTTCAGGGGCTGGGAGACCCAGTACTTC
14,TRBV6-5,many,NA,TRBJ1-6,CASSYGGYNSPLHF,TGTGCCAGCAGTTATGGAGGGTATAATTCACCCCTCCACTTT
14,TRBV6-2/TRBV6-3,NA,TRBD1,TRBJ1-6,CASRGQGAFSPLHF,TGTGCCAGCAGGGGACAGGGGGCATTTTCACCCCTCCACTTT
16,TRBV6-5,many,NA,TRBJ1-6,CASSTSGAGRNSPLHF,TGTGCCAGCAGTACCTCGGGGGCAGGGCGAAATTCACCCCTCCACTTT
14,TRBV30,many,TRBD1,TRBJ1-2,CAWSAGTAAYGYTF,TGTGCCTGGAGTGCGGGGACAGCGGCCTATGGCTACACCTTC
13,TRBV20-1,many,NA,TRBJ2-4,CSAKQVAKNIQYF,TGCAGTGCAAAACAAGTAGCCAAAAACATTCAGTACTTC
14,TRBV7-3,many,NA,TRBJ1-2,CASSPEAGNYGYTF,TGTGCCAGCAGCCCCGAAGCAGGGAACTATGGCTACACCTTC
16,TRBV12-3/TRBV12-4,many,NA,TRBJ2-7,CASSPHRTDTSYEQYF,TGTGCCAGCAGCCCTCATAGGACAGACACAAGCTACGAGCAGTACTTC
12,TRBV5-1,many,NA,TRBJ2-7,CASSWGRDEQYF,TGCGCCAGCAGCTGGGGAAGGGACGAGCAGTACTTC
15,TRBV12-3/TRBV12-4,many,TRBD2,TRBJ2-7,CASSIGEGLSYEQYF,TGTGCCAGCAGCATTGGGGAGGGACTTTCCTACGAGCAGTACTTC
16,TRBV18,NA,NA,TRBJ2-7,CASSPAGQLSSYEQYF,TGTGCCAGCTCACCAGCCGGACAGCTGAGCTCCTACGAGCAGTACTTC
15,TRBV20-1,many,TRBD1,TRBJ2-7,CSATSRTGRPYEQYF,TGCAGTGCTACTTCCAGGACAGGGAGACCCTACGAGCAGTACTTC
11,TRBV30,many,NA,TRBJ1-1,CAWSVKGEAFF,TGTGCCTGGAGTGTTAAAGGAGAAGCTTTCTTT
13,TRBV6-1,NA,NA,TRBJ1-3,CASSELGTHTIYF,TGTGCCAGCAGTGAGTTGGGGACCCACACCATATATTTT
16,TRBV9,many,TRBD2,TRBJ2-3,CASSASGGTFTDTQYF,TGTGCCAGCAGCGCGAGCGGGGGCACGTTCACAGATACGCAGTATTTT
14,TRBV6-2/TRBV6-3,many,TRBD1,TRBJ1-2,CASTLTGGLYGYTF,TGTGCCAGCACCCTGACAGGGGGTCTCTATGGCTACACCTTC
15,TRBV20-1,many,NA,TRBJ1-5,CSATYARGAGQPQHF,TGCAGTGCCACCTACGCTCGGGGGGCAGGTCAGCCCCAGCATTTT
14,TRBV6-1,many,NA,TRBJ1-5,CASSPDRINQPQHF,TGTGCCAGCAGTCCGGACCGGATCAATCAGCCCCAGCATTTT
15,TRBV20-1,many,NA,TRBJ2-1,CSARGPREGWNEQFF,TGCAGTGCTAGAGGTCCCAGAGAGGGTTGGAATGAGCAGTTCTTC
16,TRBV6-2/TRBV6-3,NA,NA,TRBJ2-2,CASSKVGDTLTGELFF,TGTGCCAGCAGCAAGGTCGGGGACACTCTCACCGGGGAGCTGTTTTTT
15,TRBV28,many,NA,TRBJ2-7,CASSLRGARSYEQYF,TGTGCCAGCAGTTTAAGGGGGGCACGGTCCTACGAGCAGTACTTC
10,TRBV6-2/TRBV6-3,many,NA,TRBJ2-7,CASRVHEQYF,TGTGCCAGCAGAGTCCACGAGCAGTACTTC
15,TRBV28,NA,NA,TRBJ1-1,CASSLRGRGNTEAFF,TGTGCCAGCAGTTTGCGGGGCAGGGGGAACACTGAAGCTTTCTTT
15,TRBV19,many,NA,TRBJ1-1,CASSIRRSGDSEAFF,TGTGCCAGTAGTATCCGGCGCAGTGGGGATAGTGAAGCTTTCTTT
15,TRBV20-1,many,TRBD1,TRBJ2-2,CSARKGDRDTGELFF,TGCAGTGCTAGAAAGGGGGACAGGGACACCGGGGAGCTGTTTTTT
12,TRBV20-1,many,NA,TRBJ1-1,CSAARGNTEAFF,TGCAGTGCGGCCCGGGGTAACACTGAAGCTTTCTTT
13,TRBV7-2,many,NA,TRBJ1-5,CASSVATGQPQHF,TGTGCCAGCAGCGTCGCGACGGGGCAGCCCCAGCATTTT